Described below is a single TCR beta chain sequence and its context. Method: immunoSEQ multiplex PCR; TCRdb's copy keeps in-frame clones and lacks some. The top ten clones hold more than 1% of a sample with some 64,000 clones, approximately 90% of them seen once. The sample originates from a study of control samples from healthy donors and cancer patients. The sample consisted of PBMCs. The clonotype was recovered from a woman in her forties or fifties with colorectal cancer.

CDR3 region: CASSFFAGGGTDTQYF. Here the CDR3 DNA reads TGTGCCAGCAGCTTTTTTGCGGGGGGGGGCACAGATACGCAGTATTTT. The gene calls are TRBV7-2 and TRBJ2-3; 9 bases are shared with TRBD2. Germline V gene lookup returns CDR1 SGHTA and CDR2 FQGNSA. Unmatched junction bases numbered 5, after V lost 3 bases and J lost 1 base. CDR3 size: 16 residues.